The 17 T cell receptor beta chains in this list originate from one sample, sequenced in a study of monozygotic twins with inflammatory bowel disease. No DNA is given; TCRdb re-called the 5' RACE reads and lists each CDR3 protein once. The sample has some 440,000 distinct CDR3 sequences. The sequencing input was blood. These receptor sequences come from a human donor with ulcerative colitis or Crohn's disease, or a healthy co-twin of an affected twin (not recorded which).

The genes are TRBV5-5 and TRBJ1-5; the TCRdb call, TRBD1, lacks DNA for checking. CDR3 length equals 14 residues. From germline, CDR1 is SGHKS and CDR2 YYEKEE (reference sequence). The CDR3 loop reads CASSLWGVGQPQHF. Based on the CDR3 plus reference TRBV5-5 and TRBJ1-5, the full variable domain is DAGVTQSPTHLIKTRGQQVTLRCSPISGHKSVSWYQQVLGQGPQFIFQYYEKEERGRGNFPDRFSARQFPNYSSELNVNALLLGDSALYLCASSLWGVGQPQHFGDGTRLSIL.

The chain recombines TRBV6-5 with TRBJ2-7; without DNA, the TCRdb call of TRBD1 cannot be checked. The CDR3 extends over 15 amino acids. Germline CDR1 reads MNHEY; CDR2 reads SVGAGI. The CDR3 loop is CASSYGRGKFYEQYF.

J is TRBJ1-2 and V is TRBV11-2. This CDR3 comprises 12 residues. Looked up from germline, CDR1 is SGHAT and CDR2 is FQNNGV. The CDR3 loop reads CASSSESYGYTF. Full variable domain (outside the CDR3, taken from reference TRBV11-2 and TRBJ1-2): EAGVAQSPRYKIIEKRQSVAFWCNPISGHATLYWYQQILGQGPKLLIQFQNNGVVDDSQLPKDRFSAERLKGVDSTLKIQPAKLEDSAVYLCASSSESYGYTFGSGTRLTVV.

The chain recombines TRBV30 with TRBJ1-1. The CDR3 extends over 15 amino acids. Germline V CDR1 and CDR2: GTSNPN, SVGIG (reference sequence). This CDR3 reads CAWQRGRGLISEAFF. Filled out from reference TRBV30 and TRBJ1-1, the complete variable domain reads SQTIHQWPATLVQPVGSPLSLECTVEGTSNPNLYWYRQAAGRGLQLLFYSVGIGQISSEVPQNLSASRPQDRQFILSSKKLLLSDSGFYLCAWQRGRGLISEAFFGQGTRLTVV.

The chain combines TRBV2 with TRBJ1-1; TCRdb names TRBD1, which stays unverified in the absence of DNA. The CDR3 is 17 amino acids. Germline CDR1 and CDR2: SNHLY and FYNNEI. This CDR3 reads CASRPRGSSIMNTEAFF.

The CDR3 region is CASSVQGARTNEKLFF. The chain combines TRBV5-1 with TRBJ1-4; the D call of TRBD1 rests on TCRdb alone, since no DNA is present to check it. CDR3 size: 16 residues. The V gene's germline CDR1 is SGHRS and CDR2 YFSETQ. The full variable domain, with the rest looked up from reference TRBV5-1 and TRBJ1-4, is KAGVTQTPRYLIKTRGQQVTLSCSPISGHRSVSWYQQTPGQGLQFLFEYFSETQRNKGNFPGRFSGRQFSNSRSEMNVSTLELGDSALYLCASSVQGARTNEKLFFGSGTQLSVL.

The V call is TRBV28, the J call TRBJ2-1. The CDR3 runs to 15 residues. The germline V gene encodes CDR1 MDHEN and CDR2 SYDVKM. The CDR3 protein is CASSFFSGGDNEQFF.

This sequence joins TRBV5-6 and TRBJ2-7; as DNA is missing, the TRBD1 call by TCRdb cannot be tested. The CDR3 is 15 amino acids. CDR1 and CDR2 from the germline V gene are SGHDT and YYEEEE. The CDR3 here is CASSYAGQGAYEQYF.

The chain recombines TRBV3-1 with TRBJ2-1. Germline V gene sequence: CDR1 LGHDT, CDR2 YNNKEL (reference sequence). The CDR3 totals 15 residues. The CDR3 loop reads CASSQAHPDLNEQFF.

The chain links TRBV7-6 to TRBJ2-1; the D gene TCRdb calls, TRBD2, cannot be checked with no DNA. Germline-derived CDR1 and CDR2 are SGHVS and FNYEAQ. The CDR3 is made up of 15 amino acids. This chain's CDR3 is CASSLMSGADNEQFF.

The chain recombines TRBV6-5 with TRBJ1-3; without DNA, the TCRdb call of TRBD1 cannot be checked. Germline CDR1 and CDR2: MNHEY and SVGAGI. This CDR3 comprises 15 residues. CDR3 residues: CASSYSRGPGNTIYF.

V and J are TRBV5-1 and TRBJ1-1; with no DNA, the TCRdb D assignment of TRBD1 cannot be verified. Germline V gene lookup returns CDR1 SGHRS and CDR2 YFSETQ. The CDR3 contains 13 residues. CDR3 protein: CASRLSGGTEAFF.

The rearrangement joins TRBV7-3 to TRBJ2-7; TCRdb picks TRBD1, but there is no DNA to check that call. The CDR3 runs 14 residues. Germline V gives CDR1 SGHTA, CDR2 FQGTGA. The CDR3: CASSLRGMASEQYF.

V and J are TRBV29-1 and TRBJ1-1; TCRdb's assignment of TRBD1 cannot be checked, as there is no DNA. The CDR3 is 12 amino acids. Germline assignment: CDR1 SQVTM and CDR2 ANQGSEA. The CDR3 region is CSAERGGGEAFF.

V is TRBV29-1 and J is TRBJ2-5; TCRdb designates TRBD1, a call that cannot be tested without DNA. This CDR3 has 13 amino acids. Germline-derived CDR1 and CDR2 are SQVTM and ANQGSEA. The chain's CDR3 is CSVETGIHETQYF.

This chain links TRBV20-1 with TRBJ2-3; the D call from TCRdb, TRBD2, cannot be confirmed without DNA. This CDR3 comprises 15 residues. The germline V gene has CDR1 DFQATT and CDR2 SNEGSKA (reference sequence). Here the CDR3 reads CSARDFGREIDTQYF.

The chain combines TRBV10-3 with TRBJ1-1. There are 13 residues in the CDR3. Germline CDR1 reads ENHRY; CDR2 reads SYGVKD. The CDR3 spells CAISESLNTEAFF.